This record looks at one TCR beta chain sequence and its context. Its antigen is undetermined. The sample is drawn from a study of graft-versus-host responses after intestinal transplantation. Study-wide findings and caveats: In recipient marrow, GvH clones were found, and some appeared first in ileum or blood. In patients with graft-donor T cell macrochimerism, allograft graft-versus-host to host-versus-graft clonal ratios were high.

Libraries were prepared by immunoSEQ multiplex PCR; TCRdb keeps only in-frame clonotypes and omits some of them. The data contain 70,000 to 75,000 clones, 70% to 90% of them singletons. V lost 0 bases and J lost 3, with 6 bases in between. The germline CDR1 and CDR2 sequences are MGHRA and YSYEKL. The CDR3 covers 13 residues. Sample: unstimulated CD8+ T cells sorted from spleen or lymph node cells, taken before intestinal transplant. The receptor was isolated from a human donor who received an intestinal transplant. V gene TRBV4-1 combines with J gene TRBJ2-7; D ambiguous. CDR3 region: CASSQDQYYEQYF. CDR3 coding DNA: TGCGCCAGCAGCCAAGATCAGTACTACGAGCAGTACTTC.